What follows are 21 T cell receptor beta chains derived from one specimen sequenced in a study of spatial heterogeneity in lung cancer. Whole-study results and caveats: Counts of expanded alpha and beta TCRs within tumors tracked the tumor nonsynonymous mutation count.

TCRdb processed the 5' RACE reads anew with MiXCR; each CDR3 protein has one entry. The table has some 6,000 distinct CDR3 sequences, less than 15% seen once; the top ten hold around 11%. Time point specified: sample taken at primary tumor resection. These receptors have no identified antigens. The input for sequencing was lung tumor tissue, taken at surgery. The receptors come from a male donor with early-stage non-small cell lung cancer.

This clonotype is labeled as medium-sized. This beta chain appears as a stray read in a library generated for alpha chains; its size is not informative. The J gene is TRBJ2-7, the V gene TRBV7-9; D is perhaps TRBD1 (6 bases). The CDR3 covers 12 residues. The germline gives CDR1 SEHNR, CDR2 FQNEAQ (reference sequence). V was shortened by 3 bases and J by 5 bases, with 8 bases between the two germline ends. This CDR3 reads CASSFGGHEQYF. The DNA for the CDR3 is TGTGCCAGCAGCTTTGGGGGCCACGAGCAGTACTTC.

By frequency in the sample, this clonotype is medium-sized. The library was prepared for alpha chains; this beta chain is a stray read, so its frequency means little. V usage is TRBV18 and J usage is TRBJ2-7; TRBD1 matches 8 bases. The V gene end was trimmed by 5 bases and the J gene end by 4 bases; junction bases not matched to a gene: 10. This CDR3 is built from 15 residues. CDR1 and CDR2 (germline): KGHSH, LQKENI. In nucleotides, the CDR3 is TGTGCCAGCTCAGGAGCCGGGACAGGAGGTTACGAGCAGTACTTC. Protein sequence: CASSGAGTGGYEQYF. Full variable domain (outside the CDR3, taken from reference TRBV18 and TRBJ2-7): NAGVMQNPRHLVRRRGQEARLRCSPMKGHSHVYWYRQLPEEGLKFMVYLQKENIIDESGMPKERFSAEFPKEGPSILRIQQVVRGDSAAYFCASSGAGTGGYEQYFGPGTRLTVT.

This clonotype was picked up many times. This beta chain is a stray read from a library made for alpha chains; its abundance is not meaningful. The CDR3 region is CASSLWDIATNEKLFF. In DNA form, the CDR3 reads TGTGCCAGCAGTTTATGGGACATTGCAACTAATGAAAAACTGTTTTTT. The chain has TRBV28 and TRBJ1-4; possible D gene TRBD1, 5 bases. The CDR3 contains 16 residues. Germline V gene lookup returns CDR1 MDHEN and CDR2 SYDVKM. V dropped 0 bases and J dropped 0 bases, with 8 bases sitting between them.

In this sample, this clonotype is medium-sized. This beta chain is an off-target read within a library intended for alpha chains, so its frequency means little. The chain has TRBV28 and TRBJ2-7; D is undetermined. The CDR3 length is 13 residues. Germline loops: CDR1 MDHEN, CDR2 SYDVKM. Trimming pared 3 bases from V and 4 bases from J, leaving 10 bases between. DNA for the CDR3: TGTGCCAGCAGTTTTCCAGAGACTTACGAGCAGTACTTC. It specifies CASSFPETYEQYF.

This clonotype is medium-sized by share. The library was designed around alpha chains, so this beta chain is a stray read whose abundance carries little weight. V usage is TRBV24-1 and J usage is TRBJ2-1; D uncertain. CDR1 KGHDR and CDR2 SFDVKD come from the germline V gene. CDR3 size: 14 residues. Trimming cost V 3 bases and J 4 bases, with 9 bases left between them. CDR3 region: CATSDIGSYNEQFF. For the CDR3, the DNA is TGTGCCACCAGTGATATAGGTTCGTACAATGAGCAGTTCTTC.

Judged by abundance, this clonotype is medium-sized. Found in a library prepared for alpha chains, this beta chain is an off-target read, and its abundance has little meaning. V usage is TRBV10-3 and J usage is TRBJ1-1; D not certain. V was pared by 6 bases and J by 5 bases, with 16 bases between. Germline V gene lookup returns CDR1 ENHRY and CDR2 SYGVKD. CDR3 length: 14 residues. CDR3 in DNA: TGTGCCATCAGCGATAACGGGAGGCTGACTGAAGCTTTCTTT. Residues: CAISDNGRLTEAFF.

At least ten counts were recorded for this clonotype. This beta chain slipped into a library made for alpha chains as a stray read, so its size is not meaningful. V gene TRBV20-1 combines with J gene TRBJ2-7, with 8 bases fitting TRBD1. This CDR3 is 14 amino acids long. The junction had 7 bases not matched to a gene; V was cut back by 0 bases and J by 6 bases. Germline V gene lookup returns CDR1 DFQATT and CDR2 SNEGSKA (reference sequence). The CDR3 protein is CSAREQGVRSEQYF. The CDR3 DNA reads TGCAGTGCTAGAGAACAGGGGGTGAGGAGCGAGCAGTACTTC.

By sample fraction, this clonotype is medium-sized (0.01 to 0.1%). The library was built for alpha chains, so this beta chain is an off-target read and its size means little. This sequence joins TRBV28 and TRBJ1-1, with D perhaps TRBD1 (5 bases). Trimming removed 6 bases from V and 1 base from J, with 18 bases in between. Germline CDR1 is MDHEN and CDR2 is SYDVKM. This CDR3 contains 16 residues. CDR3 in amino acids: CASSTPRAGWNTEAFF. The CDR3 DNA reads TGTGCCAGCAGCACGCCCCGGGCAGGGTGGAACACTGAAGCTTTCTTT.

This clonotype is categorized as medium-sized. This beta chain is an off-target read within a library intended for alpha chains, so its frequency means little. The chain combines TRBV29-1 with TRBJ2-6, with D unresolved. The V end was cut by 2 bases, the J end by 0 bases, with 8 bases between. Per the germline V gene, CDR1 is SQVTM and CDR2 is ANQGSEA. The CDR3 is made up of 15 amino acids. In DNA form, the CDR3 reads TGCAGCGTTGAAAACCGAGACTCTGGGGCCAACGTCCTGACTTTC. It codes for CSVENRDSGANVLTF. The complete variable domain, with remaining parts taken from reference TRBV29-1 and TRBJ2-6, reads SAVISQKPSRDICQRGTSLTIQCQVDSQVTMMFWYRQQPGQSLTLIATANQGSEATYESGFVIDKFPISRPNLTFSTLTVSNMSPEDSSIYLCSVENRDSGANVLTFGAGSRLTVL.

In this sample, this clonotype is medium-sized. Within a library made for alpha chains, this beta chain is off target, and its count is uninformative. The rearrangement joins TRBV5-1 to TRBJ2-5; unclear D gene. The V and J ends lost 0 bases and 4 bases respectively, with 4 bases between them. The germline gives CDR1 SGHRS, CDR2 YFSETQ. The CDR3 spans 12 residues. For the CDR3, the DNA is TGCGCCAGCAGCTTGGTTCGAGAGACCCAGTACTTC. It encodes CASSLVRETQYF. The variable domain in full, with the rest retrieved from reference TRBV5-1 and TRBJ2-5, is KAGVTQTPRYLIKTRGQQVTLSCSPISGHRSVSWYQQTPGQGLQFLFEYFSETQRNKGNFPGRFSGRQFSNSRSEMNVSTLELGDSALYLCASSLVRETQYFGPGTRLLVL.

This clonotype is classed as medium-sized. A library prepared for alpha chains yielded this beta chain as an off-target read; its size is of little meaning. The chain employs TRBV6-1 and TRBJ2-7, with 8 bases identical to TRBD1. The germline gives CDR1 MNHNS, CDR2 SASEGT. V lost 4 bases to trimming and J lost 4 bases; unmatched junction nucleotides: 6. CDR3 length: 14 residues. The CDR3 bases are TGTGCCAGCAGTGCCGGGACAGGCGAGTACGAGCAGTACTTC. Translating gives CASSAGTGEYEQYF.

This clonotype is judged medium-sized (0.01 to 0.1%). For a library built for alpha chains, this beta chain is a stray read; little rests on its size. The CDR3 reads CASSVTGDSSYEQYF. The CDR3 nucleotides are TGTGCCAGCAGTGTGACGGGGGATAGCTCCTACGAGCAGTACTTC. The rearrangement joins TRBV6-1 to TRBJ2-7; D might be TRBD2 (6 bases). Between the trimmed V and J ends, which lost 4 bases and 0 bases, there was a span of 13 bases. CDR3 length equals 15 residues. Germline V CDR1 and CDR2: MNHNS, SASEGT.

By its share, this clonotype is medium-sized (0.01 to 0.1%). In a library made to pick up alpha chains, this beta chain is a stray read with a size that means little. V and J are TRBV6-2 or TRBV6-3 and TRBJ2-6; D gene uncertain. The CDR3 is 16 amino acids. The germline V gene encodes CDR1 MNHEY and CDR2 SVGEGT. V shed 6 bases and J shed 0 bases, with 12 bases lying between them. CDR3: CASSPVFGSGANVLTF. The CDR3 coding sequence is TGTGCCAGCAGCCCCGTTTTCGGCTCTGGGGCCAACGTCCTGACTTTC.

This clonotype is medium-sized. A library prepared for alpha chains yielded this beta chain as an off-target read; its size is of little meaning. The chain uses TRBV27 and TRBJ2-2, with no clear D. Germline V gene lookup returns CDR1 MNHEY and CDR2 SMNVEV (reference sequence). The CDR3 runs 16 residues. V lost 7 bases to trimming and J lost 0 bases, with 15 bases between them. The CDR3 DNA follows: TGTGCCAGCAACAGTTTATCAGGACCGAACACCGGGGAGCTGTTTTTT. Protein product: CASNSLSGPNTGELFF.

This clonotype was seen ten or more times. With the library built for alpha chains, this beta chain is off target and its frequency is not meaningful. This rearrangement joins TRBV12-3 or TRBV12-4 to TRBJ1-6, with TRBD1 matching 7 bases. Losses at the gene ends were 3 bases for V and 7 bases for J; bases not matched to a gene: 6. The CDR3 loop spans 15 amino acids. The DNA for the CDR3 is TGTGCCAGCAGTTTCCTACAGGGGAAAAATTCACCCCTCCACTTT. Its protein is CASSFLQGKNSPLHF.

This clonotype is categorized as medium-sized (0.01 to 0.1%). Because the library targeted alpha chains, this beta chain is an off-target read whose size means little. CDR3 DNA: TGTGCCACCAGTGAACATAAGGGGGTTGAGCAGTTCTTC. Protein sequence: CATSEHKGVEQFF. The genes are TRBV24-1 and TRBJ2-1; D may be TRBD1 (6 bases). The germline V and J ends were trimmed by 4 bases and 9 bases, with 12 bases remaining between them. The CDR3 sequence is 13 residues long. CDR1 and CDR2 from the germline V gene are KGHDR and SFDVKD.

This clonotype was found many times. Its ends do not fully match the called genes, so a read error is possible. Little can be read into the size of this beta chain, an off-target read in a library designed for alpha chains. The chain has TRBV7-7 and TRBJ2-7; possibly TRBD1 or TRBD2 for D (5 bases each). Germline V gene sequence: CDR1 SSHAT, CDR2 FNYEAQ (reference sequence). This CDR3 region has 14 residues. In nucleotides, the CDR3 is TGTGCTAGCAGATTAGGGTGGGGGAAGGACGAGCAGTACTTC. Encoded protein: CASRLGWGKDEQYF.

As concerns this clonotype: The size of this beta chain means little, since it is a stray read in a library made for alpha chains. V and J are TRBV9 and TRBJ2-1; 7 bases line up with TRBD1. This CDR3 comprises 14 residues. The germline gives CDR1 SGDLS, CDR2 YYNGEE. The junction had 11 bases not matched to a gene; V was cut back by 8 bases and J by 6 bases. This chain's CDR3 is CASGRGQGSNEQFF. CDR3 DNA sequence: TGTGCCAGTGGAAGGGGGCAGGGTAGCAATGAGCAGTTCTTC.

Comments on this clonotype: Since the library was made to target alpha chains, this beta chain is a stray read and its abundance is not meaningful. CDR3 bases: TGCGGCGGAGGAGGTCCGGGGGAGGGCTACACCTTC. It specifies CGGGGPGEGYTF. The chain recombines TRBV20-1 with TRBJ1-2; TRBD1 is a possible D gene (5 bases). This CDR3 comprises 12 residues. Looked up from germline, CDR1 is DFQATT and CDR2 is SNEGSKA (reference sequence).

This clonotype showed up just a few times. The library was designed around alpha chains, so this beta chain is a stray read whose abundance carries little weight. This rearrangement joins TRBV6-2 or TRBV6-3 to TRBJ2-7; tentatively, D is TRBD1 (6 bases). In germline, CDR1 is MNHEY, CDR2 SVGEGT. This CDR3 has 14 residues. Trimming took 6 bases from V and 2 from J, leaving 14 bases between them. CDR3 coding DNA: TGTGCCAGCAGAAGGGCTTCAGGGGCCTACGAGCAGTACTTC. This codes for CASRRASGAYEQYF.

This clonotype was counted only a few times. Because the library targeted alpha chains, this beta chain is an off-target read whose size means little. The rearrangement uses TRBV29-1 and TRBJ1-2; TRBD1 might be the D (6 bases). V lost 3 bases to trimming and J lost 3 bases, with 11 bases between them. Germline V gene lookup returns CDR1 SQVTM and CDR2 ANQGSEA. The CDR3 length is 13 residues. CDR3 coding DNA: TGCAGCGTTGACCTACAGGGCGACTATGGCTACACCTTC. This codes for CSVDLQGDYGYTF.